This T cell receptor (beta chain) was recovered during a study of control samples from healthy donors and cancer patients. Assay: immunoSEQ multiplex PCR; the TCRdb copy retains only in-frame clones and omits some. The data contain more than 85,000 clones, 80% to 90% of them singletons. Trimming shortened V by 1 base and J by 8 bases, and 11 bases separated the two germline ends. The germline CDR1 and CDR2 sequences are SGHTA and FQGNSA. CDR3 length: 13 residues. The J gene is TRBJ1-2, the V gene TRBV7-2, with D hard to call. This receptor was obtained from a woman aged 45-60 years in good health. The sequenced sample consisted of blood. CDR3 region: CASSLGGSRGYTF. In DNA, the CDR3 is TGTGCCAGCAGCTTAGGTGGCTCCCGGGGCTACACCTTC.